These T cell receptor beta chains were read from a single sample in a study of blood T cell repertoires in COVID-19. Only in-frame clones appear in the TCRdb table, and some are missing; sequencing was by immunoSEQ multiplex PCR. The profile shows 470,000 or so clones, roughly 88% of them singletons. The sample consisted of peripheral blood. These receptors originate from a human donor in a cohort sampled during active COVID-19. The CDR3 runs from the conserved cysteine through the conserved F or W. A D gene is named only where the DNA matches it firmly. Not every row has a clone size; where given, it reads once, few, many or a size class.

CDR3: CASSLRGGADEQYF; DNA: TGCGCCAGCAGCCTCCGTGGAGGGGCTGACGAGCAGTACTTC; J: TRBJ2-7; size: NA; D: NA; length: 14; V: TRBV5-1
CDR3: CASSQEVQGGSPLHF; DNA: TGTGCCAGCAGCCAAGAAGTTCAGGGCGGTTCACCCCTCCACTTT; J: TRBJ1-6; size: NA; D: NA; length: 15; V: TRBV3-1/TRBV3-2
CDR3: CASRGQTLYNEQFF; DNA: TGTGCCAGCAGGGGGCAAACCCTTTACAATGAGCAGTTCTTC; J: TRBJ2-1; size: NA; D: NA; length: 14; V: TRBV28
CDR3: CASSFRRVRFEQYF; DNA: TGTGCCAGCAGTTTTAGGAGGGTTCGGTTCGAGCAGTACTTC; J: TRBJ2-7; size: NA; D: NA; length: 14; V: TRBV28
CDR3: CASSPLSNEQFF; DNA: TGTGCCAGCAGTCCTTTATCGAATGAGCAGTTCTTC; J: TRBJ2-1; size: NA; D: NA; length: 12; V: TRBV12-3/TRBV12-4
CDR3: CASLGSGNTIYF; DNA: TGTGCCAGTCTAGGCTCTGGAAACACCATATATTTT; J: TRBJ1-3; size: NA; D: NA; length: 12; V: TRBV30
CDR3: CASSARSGYTF; DNA: TGTGCCAGCAGTGCGAGATCTGGCTACACCTTC; J: TRBJ1-2; size: once; D: NA; length: 11; V: TRBV28
CDR3: CASSFQGETQYF; DNA: TGTGCCAGCAGCTTCCAGGGGGAGACCCAGTACTTC; J: TRBJ2-5; size: NA; D: NA; length: 12; V: TRBV5-6
CDR3: CASSLIPQGAGETQYF; DNA: TGTGCCAGCAGCTTGATCCCTCAGGGGGCAGGGGAGACCCAGTACTTC; J: TRBJ2-5; size: NA; D: TRBD1; length: 16; V: TRBV28
CDR3: CASSSSSSGQSSYEQYF; DNA: TGTGCCAGCAGCTCCTCGTCTAGCGGACAAAGCTCCTACGAGCAGTACTTC; J: TRBJ2-7; size: NA; D: TRBD2; length: 17; V: TRBV7-6
CDR3: CASSLRFGNEAFF; DNA: TGTGCCAGCAGCCTGCGCTTCGGGAATGAAGCTTTCTTT; J: TRBJ1-1; size: NA; D: NA; length: 13; V: TRBV7-8
CDR3: CAIGQGNQPQHF; DNA: TGTGCCATAGGACAGGGCAATCAGCCCCAGCATTTT; J: TRBJ1-5; size: few; D: TRBD1; length: 12; V: TRBV19
CDR3: CASSKMTEPYEQYF; DNA: TGTGCCAGCAGCAAGATGACAGAGCCTTACGAGCAGTACTTC; J: TRBJ2-7; size: NA; D: NA; length: 14; V: TRBV7-9
CDR3: CASSYDRGEGYTF; DNA: TGTGCCAGCAGTTACGACAGGGGGGAAGGCTACACCTTC; J: TRBJ1-2; size: NA; D: TRBD1; length: 13; V: TRBV5-4
CDR3: CASSVPGQLFGYTF; DNA: TGTGCCAGCAGTGTACCGGGACAGCTGTTCGGCTACACCTTC; J: TRBJ1-2; size: NA; D: TRBD1; length: 14; V: TRBV28
CDR3: CASSLVRTSTDTQYF; DNA: TGTGCCAGCAGCTTAGTTCGGACAAGCACAGATACGCAGTATTTT; J: TRBJ2-3; size: once; D: NA; length: 15; V: TRBV7-2
CDR3: CASSRQGRDIQYF; DNA: TGTGCCAGTAGTAGACAGGGTAGGGACATTCAGTACTTC; J: TRBJ2-4; size: NA; D: TRBD1; length: 13; V: TRBV19
CDR3: CASGGASNQPQHF; DNA: TGTGCCAGCGGGGGGGCTAGCAATCAGCCCCAGCATTTT; J: TRBJ1-5; size: NA; D: NA; length: 13; V: TRBV6-5
CDR3: CASSQDFQGLYGYTF; DNA: TGTGCCAGCAGCCAAGATTTCCAGGGGCTGTATGGCTACACCTTC; J: TRBJ1-2; size: NA; D: NA; length: 15; V: TRBV3-1/TRBV3-2
CDR3: CASSFLSEQYF; DNA: TGTGCCAGCAGTTTTTTGAGCGAGCAGTACTTC; J: TRBJ2-7; size: NA; D: NA; length: 11; V: TRBV6-2/TRBV6-3
CDR3: CASRSGNSYEQYF; DNA: TGTGCCAGCAGGAGCGGAAACTCCTACGAGCAGTACTTC; J: TRBJ2-7; size: NA; D: NA; length: 13; V: TRBV7-3
CDR3: CASSSPGGVGREREQYF; DNA: TGTGCCAGCAGTTCCCCGGGGGGCGTCGGGAGGGAACGCGAGCAGTACTTC; J: TRBJ2-7; size: NA; D: TRBD2; length: 17; V: TRBV27
CDR3: CSVGRGQNTEAFF; DNA: TGCAGCGTTGGCAGGGGTCAAAACACTGAAGCTTTCTTT; J: TRBJ1-1; size: once; D: NA; length: 13; V: TRBV29-1
CDR3: CASSVDTGTDTQYF; DNA: TGTGCCAGCAGCGTTGACACTGGCACAGATACGCAGTATTTT; J: TRBJ2-3; size: NA; D: NA; length: 14; V: TRBV9
CDR3: CASSPRGPSGANVLTF; DNA: TGTGCCAGCAGCCCAAGGGGCCCCTCTGGGGCCAACGTCCTGACTTTC; J: TRBJ2-6; size: NA; D: NA; length: 16; V: TRBV7-8
CDR3: CATSDRQGRGYTF; DNA: TGTGCCACCAGTGACAGACAGGGTCGCGGCTACACCTTC; J: TRBJ1-2; size: NA; D: TRBD1; length: 13; V: TRBV24-1
CDR3: CASSIARGGTGELFF; DNA: TGTGCCAGTAGTATAGCGCGGGGTGGCACCGGGGAGCTGTTTTTT; J: TRBJ2-2; size: once; D: NA; length: 15; V: TRBV19
CDR3: CASSTRGTGEFSNQPQHF; DNA: TGTGCCAGCTCGACCAGAGGGACAGGGGAATTTAGCAATCAGCCCCAGCATTTT; J: TRBJ1-5; size: NA; D: TRBD1; length: 18; V: TRBV18
CDR3: CSVARDLASNEQFF; DNA: TGCAGCGTGGCTAGGGACTTAGCATCCAATGAGCAGTTCTTC; J: TRBJ2-1; size: NA; D: NA; length: 14; V: TRBV29-1
CDR3: CASSGISLYNEQFF; DNA: TGTGCCAGCAGTGGTATTAGCCTCTACAATGAGCAGTTCTTC; J: TRBJ2-1; size: few; D: NA; length: 14; V: TRBV25-1
CDR3: CASSPRAGGETQYF; DNA: TGTGCCAGCAGTCCACGAGCGGGAGGCGAGACCCAGTACTTC; J: TRBJ2-5; size: NA; D: TRBD2; length: 14; V: TRBV27
CDR3: CASSLAWTSYEQYF; DNA: TGTGCCAGCAGCTTAGCTTGGACTTCCTACGAGCAGTACTTC; J: TRBJ2-7; size: NA; D: NA; length: 14; V: TRBV7-2
CDR3: CASSSQGLGGYTF; DNA: TGTGCCAGCAGCTCACAGGGGTTGGGTGGCTACACCTTC; J: TRBJ1-2; size: few; D: TRBD1; length: 13; V: TRBV7-9
CDR3: CASGLRDRGPGGAFF; DNA: TGTGCCAGCGGACTGCGGGACAGGGGGCCCGGTGGGGCTTTCTTT; J: TRBJ1-1; size: NA; D: TRBD1; length: 15; V: TRBV2
CDR3: CASSRNRETYEQYF; DNA: TGTGCCAGCAGTCGCAACAGGGAGACCTACGAGCAGTACTTC; J: TRBJ2-7; size: NA; D: NA; length: 14; V: TRBV6-5
CDR3: CASTLAGGSYNEQFF; DNA: TGTGCCAGCACCTTAGCGGGAGGCTCCTACAATGAGCAGTTCTTC; J: TRBJ2-1; size: NA; D: TRBD2; length: 15; V: TRBV7-2
CDR3: CASSTTGGDNSPLHF; DNA: TGTGCCAGCAGCACAACAGGGGGAGATAATTCACCCCTCCACTTT; J: TRBJ1-6; size: few; D: TRBD1; length: 15; V: TRBV11-2
CDR3: CASSSGGRDYNEQFF; DNA: TGCGCCAGCAGCTCCGGCGGGAGGGATTACAATGAGCAGTTCTTC; J: TRBJ2-1; size: NA; D: TRBD2; length: 15; V: TRBV5-1
CDR3: CASSQAGFTEAFF; DNA: TGCGCCAGCAGCCAAGCAGGGTTCACTGAAGCTTTCTTT; J: TRBJ1-1; size: NA; D: NA; length: 13; V: TRBV4-1
CDR3: CAWRVEDRFYNSPLHF; DNA: TGTGCCTGGAGGGTAGAGGACAGGTTCTATAATTCACCCCTCCACTTT; J: TRBJ1-6; size: NA; D: TRBD1; length: 16; V: TRBV30
CDR3: CASSPGQGGSEQYF; DNA: TGCGCCAGCAGCCCCGGACAGGGAGGCAGCGAGCAGTACTTC; J: TRBJ2-7; size: NA; D: TRBD1; length: 14; V: TRBV5-1
CDR3: CASSQDPTSSYEQYF; DNA: TGTGCCAGCAGCCAAGATCCAACTTCCTCCTACGAGCAGTACTTC; J: TRBJ2-7; size: NA; D: NA; length: 15; V: TRBV4-2
CDR3: CASSGTIIGQYF; DNA: TGTGCCAGCTCAGGGACTATTATCGGGCAGTATTTC; J: TRBJ2-7; size: NA; D: TRBD2; length: 12; V: TRBV18
CDR3: CASSYSGGSAKGYTF; DNA: TGTGCCAGCAGCTATTCGGGGGGCTCAGCTAAAGGCTACACCTTC; J: TRBJ1-2; size: NA; D: NA; length: 15; V: TRBV7-3
CDR3: CASSSTAGGSSNYGYTF; DNA: TGTGCCAGCAGTTCTACGGCAGGGGGCTCGAGTAACTATGGCTACACCTTC; J: TRBJ1-2; size: NA; D: TRBD1; length: 17; V: TRBV5-5
CDR3: CATSRDDRGTKPQHF; DNA: TGTGCCACCAGCAGAGACGACAGGGGGACGAAGCCCCAGCATTTT; J: TRBJ1-5; size: few; D: TRBD1; length: 15; V: TRBV15
CDR3: CAWTGGASSMYEQYF; DNA: TGTGCCTGGACAGGGGGCGCAAGTAGTATGTACGAGCAGTACTTC; J: TRBJ2-7; size: NA; D: TRBD1; length: 15; V: TRBV30
CDR3: CAWNGDSGYEQYF; DNA: TGTGCCTGGAACGGCGATAGCGGCTACGAGCAGTACTTC; J: TRBJ2-7; size: NA; D: NA; length: 13; V: TRBV30
CDR3: CASSQEDRDSGYTF; DNA: TGTGCCAGCAGCCAAGAGGACAGGGATAGTGGCTACACCTTC; J: TRBJ1-2; size: NA; D: TRBD1; length: 14; V: TRBV3-1/TRBV3-2
CDR3: CASSLGAGGSSYNEQFF; DNA: TGTGCCAGCAGCTTAGGCGCGGGAGGTAGCTCCTACAATGAGCAGTTCTTC; J: TRBJ2-1; size: NA; D: TRBD2; length: 17; V: TRBV11-3
CDR3: CASSEFPGLNYEQYF; DNA: TGCGCCAGCAGTGAGTTCCCGGGACTCAACTACGAGCAGTACTTC; J: TRBJ2-7; size: NA; D: NA; length: 15; V: TRBV10-2
CDR3: CSVGHRGTEAFF; DNA: TGCAGCGTTGGCCACCGGGGGACTGAAGCTTTCTTT; J: TRBJ1-1; size: NA; D: NA; length: 12; V: TRBV29-1
CDR3: CASSLEVGRVRNTEAFF; DNA: TGTGCCAGCAGCCTCGAGGTCGGCAGGGTAAGGAACACTGAAGCTTTCTTT; J: TRBJ1-1; size: NA; D: NA; length: 17; V: TRBV7-9
CDR3: CASSEEKTRSLNTEAFF; DNA: TGTGCCAGCAGTGAAGAGAAAACAAGGAGTTTGAACACTGAAGCTTTCTTT; J: TRBJ1-1; size: NA; D: NA; length: 17; V: TRBV6-1
CDR3: CASSPNWTGEYGYTF; DNA: TGTGCCAGCTCACCGAATTGGACAGGGGAGTACGGCTACACCTTC; J: TRBJ1-2; size: NA; D: TRBD1; length: 15; V: TRBV18
CDR3: CAWAHDSGELFF; DNA: TGTGCCTGGGCCCATGACTCAGGGGAGCTGTTTTTT; J: TRBJ2-2; size: once; D: NA; length: 12; V: TRBV30
CDR3: CASSQGLAGDYEQYF; DNA: TGTGCCAGCAGCCAAGGACTAGCGGGAGACTACGAGCAGTACTTC; J: TRBJ2-7; size: NA; D: TRBD2; length: 15; V: TRBV3-1/TRBV3-2
CDR3: CASSEFLAGFNEQFF; DNA: TGTGCCAGCAGTGAGTTTCTAGCGGGTTTCAATGAGCAGTTCTTC; J: TRBJ2-1; size: NA; D: TRBD2; length: 15; V: TRBV6-4
CDR3: CASSLSLFHPGQRNYGYTF; DNA: TGTGCCAGCAGCTTGTCGTTATTCCACCCGGGACAGAGAAACTATGGCTACACCTTC; J: TRBJ1-2; size: NA; D: TRBD1; length: 19; V: TRBV5-4
CDR3: CASSFLGYGYTF; DNA: TGTGCCAGTAGTTTTCTAGGCTATGGCTACACCTTC; J: TRBJ1-2; size: NA; D: NA; length: 12; V: TRBV19